This passage covers 11 T cell receptor beta chains from one sample sequenced in a study of shared clonotypes between healthy human individuals. Assay: immunoSEQ multiplex PCR; the TCRdb copy retains only in-frame clones and omits some. Here the sample spans 980,000 or so clones, approximately 76% being singletons. The sample was memory CD4+ T cells sorted from blood. The subset was: CD45RA-negative fraction. Receptors were obtained from a man between 18 and 35 years old in good health.

The chain recombines TRBV7-2 with TRBJ1-1; possible D gene TRBD1, 6 bases. This CDR3 is 17 amino acids long. V lost 0 bases and J lost 0, with 14 bases in between. Germline CDR1 reads SGHTA; CDR2 reads FQGNSA. CDR3 protein: CASSLARGANLNTEAFF. DNA of the CDR3: TGTGCCAGCAGCTTAGCGCGGGGGGCCAATCTGAACACTGAAGCTTTCTTT. Full variable domain (outside the CDR3, taken from reference TRBV7-2 and TRBJ1-1): GAGVSQSPSNKVTEKGKDVELRCDPISGHTALYWYRQSLGQGLEFLIYFQGNSAPDKSGLPSDRFSAERTGGSVSTLTIQRTQQEDSAVYLCASSLARGANLNTEAFFGQGTRLTVV.

This clone has a handful of counts. The gene calls are TRBV27 and TRBJ2-7; D not resolved. Trimming cost V 5 bases and J 6 bases, with 20 bases left between them. This CDR3 contains 15 residues. Per germline, CDR1 MNHEY and CDR2 SMNVEV (reference sequence). The CDR3 DNA follows: TGTGCCAGCAGTACAAAGGGAACCGCTTTGATCGAGCAGTACTTC. Protein product: CASSTKGTALIEQYF.

J is TRBJ1-6 and V is TRBV7-2; no reliable D call. This CDR3 is 13 amino acids long. Deletions cut 5 bases from V and 7 bases from J, with 9 bases between. Germline values: CDR1 SGHTA, CDR2 FQGNSA. The CDR3 here is CASSAGPNSPLHF. In DNA, the CDR3 is TGTGCCAGCAGCGCTGGCCCCAATTCACCCCTCCACTTT. Full variable domain (outside the CDR3, taken from reference TRBV7-2 and TRBJ1-6): GAGVSQSPSNKVTEKGKDVELRCDPISGHTALYWYRQSLGQGLEFLIYFQGNSAPDKSGLPSDRFSAERTGGSVSTLTIQRTQQEDSAVYLCASSAGPNSPLHFGNGTRLTVT.

The chain combines TRBV10-1 with TRBJ1-6; D might be TRBD1 (5 bases). V was cut by 6 bases and J by 7 bases, with 13 bases left in between. The CDR3 is 14 residues long. Per the germline V gene, CDR1 is WNHNN and CDR2 is SYGVQD (reference sequence). The CDR3 reads CASSSGTVNSPLHF. The CDR3, as DNA: TGCGCCAGCAGCTCCGGGACGGTCAATTCACCCCTCCACTTT.

Turning to this clone: Other DNA sequences in this sample translate to the same CDR3. The CDR3 protein is CAWSGQETQYF. In DNA, the CDR3 is TGTGCCTGGAGCGGCCAAGAGACCCAGTACTTC. This chain connects TRBV30 to TRBJ2-5; D remains ambiguous. CDR1 is GTSNPN and CDR2 is SVGIG in the germline V gene (reference sequence). Trimming cost V 3 bases and J 1 base, with 3 bases left between them. The CDR3 sequence is 11 residues long.

Points on this clone: Other DNA sequences of this sample code for an identical CDR3. The rearrangement uses TRBV6-5 and TRBJ1-3; no reliable D call. Deletions cut 0 bases from V and 2 bases from J, with 8 bases between. CDR3 size: 15 residues. The germline V gene has CDR1 MNHEY and CDR2 SVGAGI. The CDR3 nucleotides read TGTGCCAGCAGTTACTCGATTGGGACTGGAAACACCATATATTTT. This translates into CASSYSIGTGNTIYF.

The V gene is TRBV18, the J gene TRBJ2-3; TRBD2 matches 11 bases. CDR1 and CDR2 (germline): KGHSH, LQKENI. J lost 6 bases, V lost 3 bases, and 11 bases had no gene match. The CDR3 spans 17 residues. Here the CDR3 DNA reads TGTGCCAGCTCACCTGGGCTAGCGGGGGGCAAGTCCGATACGCAGTATTTT. It encodes CASSPGLAGGKSDTQYF.

On this clone: A far larger clone is only one base removed, so a read error is likely. The chain carries TRBV11-3 and TRBJ1-1; no definite D call. This CDR3 is built from 13 residues. V lost 0 bases, J lost 0 bases, and 2 bases lay in between. Germline-derived CDR1 and CDR2 are SGHNT and YENEEA. CDR3 in amino acids: CASSLDLNTEAFF. The CDR3 DNA sequence: TGTGCCAGCAGCTTAGATTTGAACACTGAAGCTTTCTTT.

The chain joins TRBV18 to TRBJ2-6; 8 bases are a match to TRBD1. Germline V lookup: CDR1 KGHSH, CDR2 LQKENI. This CDR3 spans 18 amino acids. V dropped 3 bases and J dropped 2; count of bases not matched to a gene: 9. DNA for the CDR3: TGTGCCAGCTCACCCTCGACAGGGGCGGCTCCTGGGGCCAACGTCCTGACTTTC. Protein: CASSPSTGAAPGANVLTF. The full variable domain, with the rest looked up from reference TRBV18 and TRBJ2-6, is NAGVMQNPRHLVRRRGQEARLRCSPMKGHSHVYWYRQLPEEGLKFMVYLQKENIIDESGMPKERFSAEFPKEGPSILRIQQVVRGDSAAYFCASSPSTGAAPGANVLTFGAGSRLTVL.

The chain is built from TRBV5-1 and TRBJ1-5; 7 nucleotides agree with TRBD1. Germline CDR1 and CDR2: SGHRS and YFSETQ. V was clipped by 4 bases and J by 4 bases; unmatched bases: 8. The CDR3 extends over 15 amino acids. The CDR3 DNA is TGCGCCAGCAGCGTCGGGACAGCTTCGAATCAGCCCCAGCATTTT. As protein: CASSVGTASNQPQHF.

This clone was seen more than once but under ten times. The chain is built from TRBV10-1 and TRBJ2-7; 10 nucleotides agree with TRBD2. Germline CDR1 is WNHNN and CDR2 is SYGVQD (reference sequence). This CDR3 region has 14 residues. With 10 bases clipped from V and 2 bases from J, the junction kept 8 bases outside the gene matches. The CDR3 loop is CATVQREGPYEQYF. Here the CDR3 DNA reads TGCGCCACCGTCCAGCGGGAGGGCCCCTACGAGCAGTACTTC.